The subject of this entry is one T cell receptor (beta chain). Profiled with immunoSEQ multiplex PCR; TCRdb holds only in-frame clones, not every one. Among under 95,000 clones listed, around 84% were seen once. From germline, CDR1 is SGHAT and CDR2 FQNNGV. The V gene end was trimmed by 5 bases and the J gene end by 0 bases; junction bases not matched to a gene: 7. This CDR3 contains 18 residues. This sample stems from a study of control samples from healthy donors and cancer patients. Sequences were obtained from blood. The sequence came from a man aged 50 to 59 in good health. The chain combines TRBV11-2 with TRBJ2-2, with TRBD2 matching 12 bases. This chain's CDR3 is CASSLGLAGTANTGELFF. The DNA of the CDR3 is TGTGCCAGCAGCCTAGGACTAGCGGGGACCGCGAACACCGGGGAGCTGTTTTTT.